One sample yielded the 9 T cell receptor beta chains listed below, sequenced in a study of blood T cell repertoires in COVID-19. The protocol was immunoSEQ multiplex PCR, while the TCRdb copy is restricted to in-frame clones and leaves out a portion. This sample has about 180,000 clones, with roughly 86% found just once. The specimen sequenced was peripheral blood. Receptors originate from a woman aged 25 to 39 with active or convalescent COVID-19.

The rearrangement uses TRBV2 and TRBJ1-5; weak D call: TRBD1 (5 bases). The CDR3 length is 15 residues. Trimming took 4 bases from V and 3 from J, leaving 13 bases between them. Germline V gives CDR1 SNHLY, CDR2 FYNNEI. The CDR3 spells CASSGLQALNQPQHF. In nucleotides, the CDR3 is TGTGCCAGCAGTGGGTTACAGGCCCTCAATCAGCCCCAGCATTTT.

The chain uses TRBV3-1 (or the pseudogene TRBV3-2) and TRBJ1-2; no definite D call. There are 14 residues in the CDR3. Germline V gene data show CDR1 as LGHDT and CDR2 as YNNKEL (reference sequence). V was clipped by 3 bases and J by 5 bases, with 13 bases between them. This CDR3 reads CASSQKGAVYGYTF. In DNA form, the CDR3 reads TGTGCCAGCAGCCAGAAGGGAGCTGTTTATGGCTACACCTTC.

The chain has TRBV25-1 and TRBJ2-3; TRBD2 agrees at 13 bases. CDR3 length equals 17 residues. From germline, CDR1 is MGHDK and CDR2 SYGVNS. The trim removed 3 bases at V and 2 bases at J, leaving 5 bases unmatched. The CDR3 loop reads CASSEGGLAGATDTQYF. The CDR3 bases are TGTGCCAGCAGTGAGGGAGGACTAGCGGGGGCCACAGATACGCAGTATTTT. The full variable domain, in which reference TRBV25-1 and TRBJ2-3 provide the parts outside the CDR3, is EADIYQTPRYLVIGTGKKITLECSQTMGHDKMYWYQQDPGMELHLIHYSYGVNSTEKGDLSSESTVSRIRTEHFPLTLESARPSHTSQYLCASSEGGLAGATDTQYFGPGTRLTVL.

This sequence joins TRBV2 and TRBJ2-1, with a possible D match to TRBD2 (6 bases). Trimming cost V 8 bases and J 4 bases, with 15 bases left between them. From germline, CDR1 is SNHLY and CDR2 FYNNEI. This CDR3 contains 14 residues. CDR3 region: CASLSGNRYNEQFF. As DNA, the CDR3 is TGTGCCAGCCTTAGCGGTAATCGTTACAATGAGCAGTTCTTC.

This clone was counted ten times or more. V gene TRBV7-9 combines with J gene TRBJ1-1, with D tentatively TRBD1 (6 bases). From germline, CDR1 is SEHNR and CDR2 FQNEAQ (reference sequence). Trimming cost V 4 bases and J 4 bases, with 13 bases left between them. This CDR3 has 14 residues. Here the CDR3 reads CASSWEGVGTEAFF. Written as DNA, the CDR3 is TGTGCCAGCAGCTGGGAGGGGGTTGGCACTGAAGCTTTCTTT.

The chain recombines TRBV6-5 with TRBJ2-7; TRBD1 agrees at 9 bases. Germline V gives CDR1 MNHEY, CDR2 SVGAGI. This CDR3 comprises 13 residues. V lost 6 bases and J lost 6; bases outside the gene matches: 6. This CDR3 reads CASRETGGPEQYF. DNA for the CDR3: TGTGCCAGCAGGGAGACAGGGGGGCCCGAGCAGTACTTC.

The CDR3 region is CASGLSGGFEAFF. The CDR3, as DNA: TGTGCTAGTGGTTTGTCGGGGGGCTTTGAAGCTTTCTTT. J is TRBJ1-1 and V is TRBV12-5; D may be TRBD1 (6 bases). This CDR3 spans 13 amino acids. CDR1 is LGHNT and CDR2 is FRNRAP in the germline V gene. Trimming pared 2 bases from V and 7 bases from J, leaving 11 bases between.

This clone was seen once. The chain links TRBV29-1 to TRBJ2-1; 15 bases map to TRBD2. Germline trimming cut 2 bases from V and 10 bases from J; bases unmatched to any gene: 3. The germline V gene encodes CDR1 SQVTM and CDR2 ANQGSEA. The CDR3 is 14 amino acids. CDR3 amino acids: CSVESGLAGGEQFF. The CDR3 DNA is TGCAGCGTTGAATCAGGACTAGCGGGAGGGGAGCAGTTCTTC.

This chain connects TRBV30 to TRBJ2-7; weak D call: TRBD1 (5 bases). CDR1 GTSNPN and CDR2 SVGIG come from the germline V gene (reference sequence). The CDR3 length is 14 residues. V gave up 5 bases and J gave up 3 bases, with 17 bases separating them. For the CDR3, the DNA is TGTGCCTGGGGGATGGGGCAGGAATTCTACGAGCAGTACTTC. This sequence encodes CAWGMGQEFYEQYF. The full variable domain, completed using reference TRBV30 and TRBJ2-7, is SQTIHQWPATLVQPVGSPLSLECTVEGTSNPNLYWYRQAAGRGLQLLFYSVGIGQISSEVPQNLSASRPQDRQFILSSKKLLLSDSGFYLCAWGMGQEFYEQYFGPGTRLTVT.